The T cell receptor (beta chain) under discussion was sequenced for a study of cytomegalovirus exposure and HLA in healthy donors. Notes on the study in general: It was reported in a later analysis that an Asian-associated ancestry cluster showed fewer N-insertions than the approximately 670-donor mean. The authors enumerated around 150 TCR beta chains as linked to cytomegalovirus.

A word on this clone: Its antigen is as yet unknown.

Between the trimmed V and J ends, which lost 4 bases and 4 bases, there was a span of 11 bases. Per germline, CDR1 SGHRS and CDR2 YFSETQ. The CDR3 is made up of 13 amino acids. Both 60 Vbeta primers and 13 Jbeta primers went into the PCR. The assay was immunoSEQ multiplex PCR, and TCRdb's table has in-frame clones only and misses some. The table has more than 130,000 clones, about 70% seen once. V is TRBV5-1 and J is TRBJ2-5, with D hard to call. The TCR sequence derives from a man aged 18 to 30 in good health and CMV-seronegative. Sequenced input: PBMCs. This CDR3 is CASSLMVGETQYF. The CDR3 DNA is TGCGCCAGCAGCCTGATGGTCGGAGAGACCCAGTACTTC.